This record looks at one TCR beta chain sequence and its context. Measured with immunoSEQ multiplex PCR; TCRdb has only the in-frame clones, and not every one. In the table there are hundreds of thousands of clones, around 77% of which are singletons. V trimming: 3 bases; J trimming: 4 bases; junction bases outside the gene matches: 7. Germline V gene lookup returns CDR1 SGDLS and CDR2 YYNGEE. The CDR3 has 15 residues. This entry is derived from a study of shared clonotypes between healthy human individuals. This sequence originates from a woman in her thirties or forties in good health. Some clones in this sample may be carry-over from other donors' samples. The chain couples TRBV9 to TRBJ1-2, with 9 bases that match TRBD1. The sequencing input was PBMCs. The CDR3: CASSADPQGAYGYTF. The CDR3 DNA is TGTGCCAGCAGCGCCGACCCACAGGGGGCCTATGGCTACACCTTC. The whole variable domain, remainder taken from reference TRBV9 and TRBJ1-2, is DSGVTQTPKHLITATGQRVTLRCSPRSGDLSVYWYQQSLDQGLQFLIQYYNGEERAKGNILERFSAQQFPDLHSELNLSSLELGDSALYFCASSADPQGAYGYTFGSGTRLTVV.